Detailed here is one T cell receptor beta chain. As yet, its antigen is unknown. This sample was taken from a study of shared clonotypes between healthy human individuals. Study-wide results and limits: There were few donors, and this limited the genetic and exposure-history diversity represented.

Deep-level running was used for the assay. Generated by immunoSEQ multiplex PCR, the TCRdb table keeps only in-frame clones and is missing some. The sample yields about 2.3 million clones, approximately 95% seen once. Sequencing was done on a sample of naive CD4+ T cells from PBMCs. Subset denoted: CD45RA+ positively selected. The TCR sequence derives from a man aged 18 to 30 in good health. Some clones in this sample may be carry-over from other donors' samples.

The CDR3 loop reads CASSLGVGGNSGYTF. CDR3 nucleotides: TGCGCCAGCAGCTTGGGAGTAGGCGGTAATAGTGGCTACACCTTC. The chain is built from TRBV5-1 and TRBJ1-2; no clear D gene. With 0 bases removed from V and 7 bases from J, the gap between germline ends came to 16 bases. In germline, CDR1 is SGHRS, CDR2 YFSETQ. This CDR3 region has 15 residues.